The 16 T cell receptor beta chains below were found in one sample sequenced in a study of tumor and adjacent non-tumor tissue in lung cancer. The template was RNA from unsorted bulk tissue. This non-tumor lung sample came from over 3 cm beyond the tumor edge. Three rounds of nested PCR, following a modified ARM-PCR protocol, produced the TCRbeta library. TCRdb analysed the multiplex PCR reads with MiXCR anew, one entry per CDR3 protein. The sample consists of about 100,000 distinct CDR3 sequences, 55% to 65% of them appearing once. Sequencing was carried out using distant non-tumor lung tissue. All receptors come from a man aged 25 to 40 with non-small cell lung cancer.

A note on this clonotype: Just one base apart from a much larger clone, this may be a read error. The rearrangement uses TRBV6-6 and TRBJ2-7, with 7 positions matching TRBD2. CDR1 is MNHNY, CDR2 SVGAGI, per germline (reference sequence). The CDR3 spans 12 residues. V shed 7 bases and J 6 bases; nucleotides not matched to a gene: 6. The CDR3 reads CASIKGGVEQYF. CDR3 nucleotides: TGTGCCAGCATTAAGGGAGGGGTCGAGCAGTACTTC.

A remark on this clonotype: This CDR3 is missing its conserved last phenylalanine or tryptophan, likely due to a read error. The J gene is TRBJ1-1, the V gene TRBV20-1; D ambiguous. Trimming removed 5 bases from V and 4 bases from J, with 14 bases in between. From germline, CDR1 is DFQATT and CDR2 SNEGSKA (reference sequence). CDR3 length: 13 amino acids. The CDR3 loop reads CSAPRGGGTEAFS. The CDR3 DNA sequence: TGCAGTGCTCCACGGGGAGGTGGCACTGAAGCTTTCTCT.

This clonotype has a handful of counts. Germline and junction disagree at one end, which may indicate a read error. The chain carries TRBV12-3 or TRBV12-4 and TRBJ2-7, with D uncertain. This CDR3 has 11 residues. The CDR3 loop is CTSSGRYEQYF. CDR3 in DNA: TGTACCAGCTCGGGCCGGTACGAGCAATACTTC.

On this clonotype itself: Being one base from a much bigger clone, this may be a read error. The chain links TRBV20-1 to TRBJ2-7, with 9 bases matching TRBD1. Trimming removed 0 bases from V and 3 bases from J; junction bases left unmatched: 3. This CDR3 spans 14 amino acids. Germline-derived CDR1 and CDR2 are DFQATT and SNEGSKA (reference sequence). CDR3 nucleotides: TGCAGTGCTAGAGACACAGGGGGCTTCTACGAGCAGTACTTC. This sequence encodes CSARDTGGFYEQYF.

Comments on this clonotype: Its ends do not fully match the called genes, so a read error is possible. This chain connects TRBV11-3 to TRBJ2-1, with a tentative D call TRBD1 (6 bases). CDR3 size: 14 residues. The germline V gene has CDR1 SGHNT and CDR2 YENEEA. CDR3 nucleotide sequence: TGTGCCAGCAAAACAGGGTCGAAATACGATGAACAGTTCTTC. Amino acid sequence: CASKTGSKYDEQFF.

This clonotype turned up a few times. One junction end does not reproduce the germline sequence, and a read error may be involved. The gene calls are TRBV4-1 and TRBJ2-1, with D perhaps matching TRBD2 (5 bases). Looked up from germline, CDR1 is MGHRA and CDR2 is YSYEKL. The CDR3 is 15 amino acids. This CDR3 reads CANSQGSWTGNELFF. In DNA form, the CDR3 reads TGCGCCAACAGCCAAGGTTCCTGGACGGGGAATGAGCTGTTCTTC.

This clonotype showed up many times. The chain links TRBV12-5 to TRBJ2-1, with 8 positions matching TRBD1. Looked up from germline, CDR1 is LGHNT and CDR2 is FRNRAP. V was pared by 4 bases and J by 2 bases, with 7 bases of the junction left unmatched. This CDR3 comprises 16 residues. CDR3 nucleotides: TGTGCTAGTGGTTCCCAGGGGGCAGGGACCTACAATGAGCAGTTCTTC. This codes for CASGSQGAGTYNEQFF.

V gene TRBV20-1 combines with J gene TRBJ2-1; TRBD2 matches at 7 bases. Germline lookup yields CDR1 DFQATT and CDR2 SNEGSKA (reference sequence). There are 15 residues in the CDR3. V dropped 6 bases and J dropped 8; count of bases not matched to a gene: 16. Here the CDR3 reads CSALSGTNVLHEQFF. The CDR3 region has the DNA TGCAGTGCCCTGTCTGGGACTAACGTTCTCCATGAGCAGTTCTTC.

About this clonotype itself: This could be a read error, since a much larger clone is one nucleotide away. This rearrangement joins TRBV12-3 or TRBV12-4 to TRBJ1-6; TRBD1 aligns across 7 bases. The CDR3 consists of 17 residues. The CDR3 sequence: CASSPLIRQGSWSPFHF. The CDR3 DNA sequence: TGTGCCAGCAGCCCCCTCATCCGACAGGGCTCATGGTCACCCTTCCACTTT.

The sample holds a few counts of this clonotype. Just one base apart from a much larger clone, this may be a read error. This chain joins TRBV6-5 and TRBJ2-7, with TRBD2 matching over 7 bases. Unmatched junction bases numbered 5, after V lost 2 bases and J lost 1 base. This CDR3 is 15 amino acids long. CDR1 is MNHEY and CDR2 is SVGAGI in the germline V gene. The CDR3 region is CASSYRDGGSYEQYF. CDR3 DNA sequence: TGTGCCAGCAGTTACCGGGACGGGGGGTCCTACGAGCAGTACTTC.

Note on this clonotype: A junction end diverges from the germline sequence, so it may reflect a read error. The V gene is TRBV6-6, the J gene TRBJ2-3; 8 positions match TRBD2. This CDR3 has 15 amino acids. Looked up from germline, CDR1 is MNHNY and CDR2 is SVGAGI (reference sequence). DNA for the CDR3: TGTGGCAGCAGATTTACTAGCGGTGGGCCCGATACGCAGTATTTT. Its protein is CGSRFTSGGPDTQYF.

This clonotype was counted many times. The genes are TRBV24-1 and TRBJ1-2; TRBD1 aligns across 9 bases. The ends lost 4 bases at V and 8 bases at J; junction bases unmatched: 7. The V gene's germline CDR1 is KGHDR and CDR2 SFDVKD. This CDR3 is 14 amino acids long. CDR3 DNA sequence: TGTGCCACCAGTGACCCCGGGACAGGGTTAGGCTACACCTTC. The encoded protein is CATSDPGTGLGYTF.

As to this clonotype: The junction differs from germline at one of its ends, possibly a read error. V usage is TRBV29-1 and J usage is TRBJ2-3; perhaps D is TRBD1 or TRBD2 (5 bases each). This CDR3 comprises 13 residues. Germline values: CDR1 SQVTM, CDR2 ANQGSEA. DNA of the CDR3: TGCAGGGTTTATGGGGGAATCACAGATACGCAGTATTTC. Translating it yields CRVYGGITDTQYF.

Points on this clonotype: A junction end diverges from the germline sequence, so it may reflect a read error. The genes are TRBV4-1 and TRBJ2-7; 7 bases are a match to TRBD2. The germline gives CDR1 MGHRA, CDR2 YSYEKL. The CDR3 has 13 residues. CDR3 bases: TGCGCCAGCAGCCAAGTTAGGGACTACGAGCTGTACTTC. Translated, it gives CASSQVRDYELYF.

The V call is TRBV11-2, the J call TRBJ2-1, with D perhaps TRBD1 (7 bases). CDR1 and CDR2 (germline): SGHAT, FQNNGV. The CDR3 is made up of 15 amino acids. The CDR3 sequence: CASGPWTGQYNEQFF. CDR3 DNA sequence: TGTGCTAGCGGCCCCTGGACAGGCCAATACAATGAGCAGTTCTTC.

The chain links TRBV14 to TRBJ1-6; D possibly corresponds to TRBD1 (6 bases). Germline V gene sequence: CDR1 SGHDN, CDR2 FVKESK. The germline V and J ends were trimmed by 5 bases and 4 bases, with 12 bases remaining between them. This CDR3 has 15 residues. The CDR3 here is CASSTHRDYNSPLHF. CDR3 DNA sequence: TGTGCCAGCAGCACCCACAGGGATTATAATTCACCCCTCCACTTT.